A selection of T cell receptor beta chains follows, all from one sample in a study of T cell repertoires in cytomegalovirus infection. These receptors have no known antigen. One entry per CDR3 protein, called by TCRdb with MiXCR from the reads. Found here are fewer than 900,000 distinct CDR3 sequences, almost 30% of them singletons; the top ten hold under 15%. The starting material was cultured CD8+ T cells from PBMCs, obtained from culture after CMV antigen stimulation. These receptors all come from a human donor in good health (CMV status not recorded). Some clones in this sample may be carry-over from other donors' samples. Each CDR3 is given with its conserved first and last residue. A D gene is named only where the DNA matches it firmly. Where a row states a size, it is once, few, many or the class of an expanded clone; other rows omit it.

V gene,D gene,clone size,J gene,CDR3 protein,CDR3 DNA
TRBV5-1,TRBD1,.,TRBJ1-5,CASSLTGVVNQPQHF,TGCGCCAGCAGCCTGACAGGGGTGGTCAATCAGCCCCAGCATTTT
TRBV19,.,.,TRBJ1-5,CASSTGVNRSNQPQHF,TGTGCCAGTAGTACAGGGGTCAACCGGAGCAATCAGCCCCAGCATTTT
TRBV7-6,.,many,TRBJ2-1,CASSSAKAGWYDNEQFF,TGTGCCAGCAGCTCCGCCAAAGCAGGGTGGTACGACAATGAGCAGTTCTTC
TRBV7-8,.,.,TRBJ1-3,CASSHEGWDTIYF,TGTGCCAGCAGCCATGAAGGATGGGACACCATATATTTT
TRBV6-6,TRBD1,few,TRBJ2-6,CAIGTGISGANVLTF,TGTGCCATCGGGACAGGGATCTCTGGGGCCAACGTCCTGACTTTC
TRBV5-5,.,.,TRBJ2-1,CASSHLSSGGHEQFF,TGTGCCAGCAGCCATCTGTCCTCCGGGGGGCATGAGCAGTTCTTC
TRBV7-2,.,many,TRBJ2-3,CASSLRVRYTQYF,TGTGCCAGCAGCTTACGGGTCCGATATACGCAGTATTTT
TRBV15,TRBD1,.,TRBJ1-1,CATSRSGQRPEAFF,TGTGCCACCAGCAGATCGGGACAGCGACCTGAAGCTTTCTTT
TRBV12-3/TRBV12-4,.,.,TRBJ2-7,CASSSATYEQYF,TGTGCCAGCAGTTCGGCGACCTACGAGCAGTACTTC
TRBV12-3/TRBV12-4,.,many,TRBJ1-2,CASSLARAEGYTF,TGTGCCAGCAGTTTAGCCAGGGCGGAGGGCTACACCTTC
TRBV5-1,.,few,TRBJ2-7,CASSLWPETSYEQYF,TGCGCCAGCAGCTTGTGGCCAGAAACCTCCTACGAGCAGTACTTC
TRBV12-3/TRBV12-4,.,.,TRBJ1-2,CASSPPGARMFYGYTF,TGTGCCAGCAGCCCTCCGGGGGCGCGGATGTTCTATGGCTACACCTTC
TRBV4-1,TRBD1,.,TRBJ1-2,CASSQVATGGYGYTF,TGCGCCAGCAGCCAAGTCGCGACAGGGGGATATGGCTACACCTTC
TRBV7-6,TRBD2,.,TRBJ2-5,CASSPGLAGGPVEIPETQYF,TGTGCCAGCAGCCCCGGACTAGCGGGGGGGCCTGTGGAGATCCCGGAGACCCAGTACTTC
TRBV4-1,.,.,TRBJ1-3,CASSQAPPGTEGNTIYF,TGCGCCAGCAGCCAAGCTCCCCCAGGGACCGAAGGAAACACCATATATTTT
TRBV4-1,.,many,TRBJ1-1,CASSQDGGPNTEAFF,TGCGCCAGCAGCCAAGACGGGGGCCCGAACACTGAAGCTTTCTTT
TRBV2,.,few,TRBJ1-1,CASRPRGRAEAFF,TGTGCCAGCAGGCCACGGGGGCGGGCTGAAGCTTTCTTT